A selection of T cell receptor beta chains follows, all from one sample in a study of TIL therapy for anti-PD-1-resistant metastatic lung cancer. Libraries were prepared by immunoSEQ multiplex PCR; TCRdb keeps only in-frame clonotypes and omits some of them. This table holds 20,000 to 30,000 clones, roughly 72% found once. The sample was tumor tissue, taken at baseline. These receptors were obtained from a person between 25 and 80 years old with non-small cell lung cancer. Both conserved end residues are part of each CDR3. The order of the fields is CDR3 length, D gene, V gene, clone size, J gene, CDR3 DNA, CDR3 protein. D genes are given only for firm matches. Size tells how often a clone was seen (once, few, many) or the class of an expanded clone, and some rows leave it out.

length: 15; D: .; V: TRBV11-2; size: .; J: TRBJ1-2; DNA: .; CDR3: CASSFGRGANYGHTF
length: 14; D: .; V: TRBV9; size: .; J: TRBJ2-1; DNA: TGTGCCAGCAGTCCGGAGGATTCCTACAATGAGCAGTTCTTC; CDR3: CASSPEDSYNEQFF
length: 15; D: .; V: TRBV19; size: .; J: TRBJ1-2; DNA: TGTGCCAGTAGTATTGGCCCAGTTACTAACTATGGCTACACCTTC; CDR3: CASSIGPVTNYGYTF
length: 15; D: .; V: TRBV11-3; size: .; J: TRBJ2-7; DNA: TGTGCCAGCAGCTTAGTACGGATGAGCTCCTACGAGCAGTACTTC; CDR3: CASSLVRMSSYEQYF
length: 14; D: .; V: TRBV5-1; size: .; J: TRBJ2-3; DNA: TGCGCCAGCAGCTCGACTGGCCGGGTGGATACGCAGTATTTT; CDR3: CASSSTGRVDTQYF
length: 15; D: TRBD2; V: TRBV30; size: .; J: TRBJ2-3; DNA: TGTGCCTGGCGGAGGGCGGGGGGGAGGACAGATACGCAGTATTTT; CDR3: CAWRRAGGRTDTQYF
length: 17; D: TRBD1; V: TRBV4-3; size: few; J: TRBJ2-3; DNA: TGCGCCAGCAGCCAAGATCCTCAAGGGGGCCGAATAGATACGCAGTATTTT; CDR3: CASSQDPQGGRIDTQYF
length: 15; D: TRBD2; V: TRBV9; size: few; J: TRBJ2-3; DNA: TGTGCCAGCAGTGCCACTAGCGGGAGCACAGATACGCAGTATTTT; CDR3: CASSATSGSTDTQYF
length: 15; D: TRBD1; V: TRBV5-4; size: .; J: TRBJ1-2; DNA: TGTGCCAGCAGCCTTGGACAGGGGCTCGACTATGGCTACACCTTC; CDR3: CASSLGQGLDYGYTF
length: 19; D: .; V: TRBV11-3; size: few; J: TRBJ2-4; DNA: TGTGCCAGCAGTCGGACTACGGCTCCGGGGGAATTAGCCAAAAACATTCAGTACTTC; CDR3: CASSRTTAPGELAKNIQYF
length: 15; D: .; V: TRBV19; size: .; J: TRBJ2-3; DNA: TGTGCCAGTAGTATCCGTGACTACCCGCCAGATACGCAGTATTTT; CDR3: CASSIRDYPPDTQYF
length: 15; D: .; V: TRBV7-2; size: .; J: TRBJ2-7; DNA: TGTGCCAGCAGCTTAGCCGGAAGCCGCGTTTACGAGCAGTACTTC; CDR3: CASSLAGSRVYEQYF
length: 13; D: .; V: TRBV6-1; size: .; J: TRBJ2-5; DNA: TGTGCCAGCTCTTGGCTAGCGAAAGAGACCCAGTACTTC; CDR3: CASSWLAKETQYF
length: 17; D: .; V: TRBV6-1; size: .; J: TRBJ1-1; DNA: TGTGCCAGCAGTGAATGGGGTCAGGGCGTCATGAACACTGAAGCTTTCTTT; CDR3: CASSEWGQGVMNTEAFF
length: 12; D: TRBD1; V: TRBV7-9; size: .; J: TRBJ1-1; DNA: TGTGCCAGCAGCGTACAGGGGACTGAAGCTTTCTTT; CDR3: CASSVQGTEAFF
length: 14; D: .; V: TRBV19; size: .; J: TRBJ1-1; DNA: TGTGCCAGTAAGCCTGGGACCTCCAGAGGTGAAGCTTTCTTT; CDR3: CASKPGTSRGEAFF
length: 15; D: .; V: TRBV19; size: .; J: TRBJ1-6; DNA: TGTGCCAGCACCTCCTTTGGACAGCTTAATTCACCCCTCCACTTT; CDR3: CASTSFGQLNSPLHF
length: 14; D: TRBD1; V: TRBV10-1; size: .; J: TRBJ2-3; DNA: TGCGCCAGCAGTAGGGACAGCCCCACAGATACGCAGTATTTT; CDR3: CASSRDSPTDTQYF
length: 12; D: TRBD1; V: TRBV6-5; size: .; J: TRBJ2-7; DNA: TGTGCCAGCAAGGACAGGGCCAACGAGCAGTACTTC; CDR3: CASKDRANEQYF
length: 14; D: TRBD1; V: TRBV5-4; size: .; J: TRBJ1-2; DNA: TGTGCCAGCAGCTTCACCGGGACAGGGGATGGCTACACCTTC; CDR3: CASSFTGTGDGYTF
length: 15; D: TRBD2; V: TRBV7-3; size: .; J: TRBJ2-1; DNA: TGTGCCAGCAGCTGGGGACTAGAGGAGCAGTATGAGCAGTTCTTC; CDR3: CASSWGLEEQYEQFF
length: 15; D: .; V: TRBV5-4; size: once; J: TRBJ2-5; DNA: TGTGCCAGCAGCTTGGCCGGGGCAGGGGAAGAGACCCAGTACTTC; CDR3: CASSLAGAGEETQYF
length: 14; D: .; V: TRBV7-9; size: few; J: TRBJ2-1; DNA: TGTGCCAGCAGCCAGGCCGGCCCCCACAATGAGCAGTTCTTC; CDR3: CASSQAGPHNEQFF
length: 14; D: TRBD1; V: TRBV6-4; size: few; J: TRBJ1-1; DNA: TGTGCCAGCAGTGACGGGACAGCGAACTCTGAAGCTTTCTTT; CDR3: CASSDGTANSEAFF
length: 14; D: .; V: TRBV13; size: once; J: TRBJ2-2; DNA: TGTGCCAGCAGCCAACTGTACAGGGCCGGGGAGCTGTTTTTT; CDR3: CASSQLYRAGELFF
length: 15; D: TRBD2; V: TRBV6-1; size: .; J: TRBJ2-3; DNA: TGTGCCAGCAGTGGGACTAGCGGGGGGGCAGATACGCAGTATTTT; CDR3: CASSGTSGGADTQYF
length: 16; D: .; V: TRBV9; size: .; J: TRBJ2-1; DNA: TGTGCCAGCAGCGTGGGCGGGGTCAGCTCCTACAATGAGCAGTTCTTC; CDR3: CASSVGGVSSYNEQFF
length: 13; D: TRBD2; V: TRBV29-1; size: .; J: TRBJ2-1; DNA: TGCAGCGCCAGCGGGATATCCTACAATGAGCAGTTCTTC; CDR3: CSASGISYNEQFF
length: 19; D: .; V: TRBV21-1; size: .; J: TRBJ2-3; DNA: TGTGCCAGCAGCAAAGAAACTAGCGGGGGGGCATGGAGGTTAGATACGCAGTATTTT; CDR3: CASSKETSGGAWRLDTQYF
length: 18; D: TRBD2; V: TRBV7-2; size: .; J: TRBJ2-3; DNA: TGTGCCAGCAGCTTAGAATGGGCTAGCGGGGGGGCTTTAGATACGCAGTATTTT; CDR3: CASSLEWASGGALDTQYF
length: 14; D: TRBD2; V: TRBV6-1; size: .; J: TRBJ2-3; DNA: TGTGCCGGCGAAGCGGGGGGTAGCACAGATACGCAGTATTTT; CDR3: CAGEAGGSTDTQYF
length: 16; D: TRBD1; V: TRBV27; size: .; J: TRBJ1-4; DNA: TGTGCCAGCAGTTTATCCGGACAGGGCTGGTATGAAAAACTGTTTTTT; CDR3: CASSLSGQGWYEKLFF
length: 13; D: .; V: TRBV30; size: .; J: TRBJ2-5; DNA: TGTGCCTGGAAAGGAGGGGGCCGGGAGACCCAGTACTTC; CDR3: CAWKGGGRETQYF
length: 15; D: TRBD2; V: TRBV11-3; size: .; J: TRBJ2-3; DNA: TGTGCCAGCAGCTTCTCCCGGGGGGGGTTCGATACGCAGTATTTT; CDR3: CASSFSRGGFDTQYF
length: 14; D: .; V: TRBV7-2; size: .; J: TRBJ1-1; DNA: TGTGCCAGCAGCTTTTCTCGGCTTAACACTGAAGCTTTCTTT; CDR3: CASSFSRLNTEAFF
length: 15; D: TRBD2; V: TRBV5-1; size: .; J: TRBJ2-5; DNA: TGCGCCAGCAGCTTGGCGATGGTCGGGGGGGAGACCCAGTACTTC; CDR3: CASSLAMVGGETQYF
length: 17; D: .; V: TRBV9; size: few; J: TRBJ1-3; DNA: TGTGCCAGCGCTAGTCAGCGGGGTATGGACTCTGGAAACACCATATATTTT; CDR3: CASASQRGMDSGNTIYF
length: 22; D: TRBD2; V: TRBV7-6; size: .; J: TRBJ2-2; DNA: TGTGCCAGCAGCCAATTTGGGGGGGAGAGCGGTTATAAAGGTTGGAACACCGGGGAGCTGTTTTTT; CDR3: CASSQFGGESGYKGWNTGELFF
length: 15; D: .; V: TRBV9; size: .; J: TRBJ2-7; DNA: TGTGCCAGCAGCGTAGCTCCGACTGGGGGGCGCGAGCAGTACTTC; CDR3: CASSVAPTGGREQYF
length: 16; D: TRBD1; V: TRBV5-5; size: .; J: TRBJ2-5; DNA: TGTGCCAGCAGTTTTAGCCTGACAGGGTTGGGGGAGACCCAGTACTTC; CDR3: CASSFSLTGLGETQYF
length: 14; D: .; V: TRBV19; size: few; J: TRBJ1-1; DNA: TGTGCCAGTAGTATAGATCGGATTAACACTGAAGCTTTCTTT; CDR3: CASSIDRINTEAFF
length: 13; D: .; V: TRBV19; size: .; J: TRBJ1-2; DNA: TGTGCCAGTAGTATGGACATGTACTATGGCTACACCTTC; CDR3: CASSMDMYYGYTF
length: 15; D: .; V: TRBV5-1; size: .; J: TRBJ2-3; DNA: TGCGCCAGCAGCTTTGAGGGGGTAGGCACAGATACGCAGTATTTT; CDR3: CASSFEGVGTDTQYF
length: 16; D: TRBD1; V: TRBV23-1; size: once; J: TRBJ2-7; DNA: TGCGCCAGCAGTACCAAGGACAGGGGAAGATTCGACGAGCAGTACTTC; CDR3: CASSTKDRGRFDEQYF
length: 16; D: .; V: TRBV19; size: .; J: TRBJ1-6; DNA: TGTGCCAGTAGTATTAACCTGGGGGCGAATAATTCACCCCTCCACTTT; CDR3: CASSINLGANNSPLHF
length: 17; D: TRBD1; V: TRBV5-4; size: few; J: TRBJ1-6; DNA: TGTGCCAGCAGCTCGGACAGGGCGTCCACACTTAATTCACCCCTCCACTTT; CDR3: CASSSDRASTLNSPLHF
length: 13; D: .; V: TRBV27; size: .; J: TRBJ2-1; DNA: TGTGCCAGCAGTTTATCGGAAAGGAATGAGCAGTTCTTC; CDR3: CASSLSERNEQFF
length: 11; D: .; V: TRBV11-2; size: few; J: TRBJ1-2; DNA: TGTGCCAGCAGTAAATACAGAGACTACACCTTC; CDR3: CASSKYRDYTF
length: 18; D: .; V: TRBV9; size: .; J: TRBJ2-3; DNA: TGTGCCAGCAGCCTTAACCGGGACCACGTTTCTAGTAGGGATACGCAGTATTTT; CDR3: CASSLNRDHVSSRDTQYF